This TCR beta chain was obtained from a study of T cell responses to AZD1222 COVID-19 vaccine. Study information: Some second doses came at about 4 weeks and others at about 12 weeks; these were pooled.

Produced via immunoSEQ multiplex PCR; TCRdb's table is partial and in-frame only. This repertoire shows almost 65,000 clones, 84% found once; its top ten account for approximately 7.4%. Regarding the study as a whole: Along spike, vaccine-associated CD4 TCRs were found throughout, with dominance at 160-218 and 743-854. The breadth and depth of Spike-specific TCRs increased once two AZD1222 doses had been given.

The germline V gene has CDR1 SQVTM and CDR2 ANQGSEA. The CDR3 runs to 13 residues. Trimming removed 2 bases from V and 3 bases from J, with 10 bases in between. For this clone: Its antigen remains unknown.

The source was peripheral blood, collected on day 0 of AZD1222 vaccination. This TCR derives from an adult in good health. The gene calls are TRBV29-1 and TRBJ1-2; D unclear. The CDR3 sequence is CSVESDYYYGYTF. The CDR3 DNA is TGCAGCGTTGAATCAGACTACTACTATGGCTACACCTTC.